These 30 T cell receptor beta chains were sequenced from one sample in a study of siplizumab effects on memory and regulatory T cells. Sequencing used immunoSEQ multiplex PCR; TCRdb keeps in-frame clones, though not all of them. Of over 65,000 clones in the sample, around 95% were seen once. Sequencing was performed on CD8+ T cells sorted from blood. The receptors here all came from a human donor in good health.

This clone ranks as medium-sized. V usage is TRBV6-5 and J usage is TRBJ2-1; 7 nucleotides agree with TRBD2. With V trimmed by 4 bases and J by 8 bases, 5 bases remained unmatched. The length of the CDR3 is 13 residues. Germline V gene data show CDR1 as MNHEY and CDR2 as SVGAGI. CDR3 residues: CASSSDGGDEQFF. The CDR3 DNA sequence: TGTGCCAGCAGTTCGGATGGGGGGGATGAGCAGTTCTTC.

The chain joins TRBV9 to TRBJ1-2, with D possibly matching TRBD1 (6 bases). The CDR3 consists of 15 residues. Trimming shortened V by 4 bases and J by 3 bases, and 16 bases separated the two germline ends. Looked up from germline, CDR1 is SGDLS and CDR2 is YYNGEE. This chain's CDR3 is CASSQLMDRDYGYTF. CDR3 DNA sequence: TGTGCCAGCAGCCAATTGATGGACAGAGACTATGGCTACACCTTC.

The V and J genes are TRBV19 and TRBJ1-1; TRBD1 might be the D (5 bases). The CDR3 has 17 amino acids. V gave up 3 bases and J gave up 0 bases, with 17 bases separating them. Germline V gene lookup returns CDR1 LNHDA and CDR2 SQIVND (reference sequence). The CDR3 nucleotides are TGTGCCAGTAGTATCTGGGCCAGGGAAGGCGTGAACACTGAAGCTTTCTTT. Protein product: CASSIWAREGVNTEAFF.

V and J are TRBV20-1 and TRBJ2-5; D ambiguous. Germline-derived CDR1 and CDR2 are DFQATT and SNEGSKA (reference sequence). Between the trimmed V and J ends, which lost 7 bases and 5 bases, there was a span of 11 bases. The CDR3 runs to 11 residues. CDR3 loop: CSVSQGETQYF. For the CDR3, the DNA is TGCAGTGTCAGCCAAGGGGAGACCCAGTACTTC.

The chain links TRBV4-1 to TRBJ2-3; TRBD1 aligns across 11 bases. The CDR3 consists of 17 residues. V gave up 1 base and J gave up 1 base; unmatched junction bases: 4. Germline loops: CDR1 MGHRA, CDR2 YSYEKL. The CDR3 DNA reads TGCGCCAGCAGCCAAGGGGACAGGGGGACAGGCACAGATACGCAGTATTTT. This translates into CASSQGDRGTGTDTQYF.

V and J are TRBV28 and TRBJ2-2, with D uncertain. Trimming pared 3 bases from V and 4 bases from J, leaving 9 bases between. Germline V gene data show CDR1 as MDHEN and CDR2 as SYDVKM. The CDR3 extends over 14 amino acids. DNA for the CDR3: TGTGCCAGCAGTTTGGTAGTCTCCACCGGGGAGCTGTTTTTT. This codes for CASSLVVSTGELFF.

This clone came up once. The chain has TRBV27 and TRBJ1-2; D remains ambiguous. Germline V gives CDR1 MNHEY, CDR2 SMNVEV (reference sequence). V lost 0 bases and J lost 4, with 15 bases in between. This CDR3 has 16 amino acids. The CDR3 sequence is CASSLSKGTQTYGYTF. The CDR3 DNA reads as TGTGCCAGCAGTTTATCCAAAGGCACCCAGACCTATGGCTACACCTTC.

This clone has only a few counts. The chain couples TRBV4-1 to TRBJ1-1, with D unclear. CDR3 size: 15 residues. Per the germline V gene, CDR1 is MGHRA and CDR2 is YSYEKL. V was pared by 0 bases and J by 0 bases, with 8 bases between. The CDR3 nucleotides are TGCGCCAGCAGCCAAGATGGGCGGATGAACACTGAAGCTTTCTTT. This translates into CASSQDGRMNTEAFF.

This clone showed up just once. The chain links TRBV9 to TRBJ2-7; D possibly corresponds to TRBD1 (6 bases). The CDR3 loop spans 13 amino acids. CDR1 is SGDLS, CDR2 YYNGEE, per germline. Between the trimmed V and J ends, which lost 3 bases and 6 bases, there was a span of 13 bases. The CDR3 DNA follows: TGTGCCAGCAGCGCGGGACATACGGGCGAGCAGTACTTC. Translation: CASSAGHTGEQYF. The entire variable domain, with the rest obtained from reference TRBV9 and TRBJ2-7, is as follows: DSGVTQTPKHLITATGQRVTLRCSPRSGDLSVYWYQQSLDQGLQFLIQYYNGEERAKGNILERFSAQQFPDLHSELNLSSLELGDSALYFCASSAGHTGEQYFGPGTRLTVT.

The rearrangement joins TRBV27 to TRBJ2-5, with D unclear. Germline CDR1 and CDR2: MNHEY and SMNVEV (reference sequence). This CDR3 has 14 amino acids. Trimming stripped 0 bases from V and 7 bases from J, with 12 bases between. This CDR3 is CASSLSDGKRTQYF. CDR3 nucleotide sequence: TGTGCCAGCAGTTTATCGGACGGCAAGAGGACCCAGTACTTC.

The gene calls are TRBV5-1 and TRBJ2-5; no reliable D call. The CDR3 consists of 15 residues. The germline V gene has CDR1 SGHRS and CDR2 YFSETQ. Trimming removed 3 bases from V and 5 bases from J, with 17 bases in between. CDR3 coding DNA: TGCGCCAGCAGCTCAGGCGGATATGAGTGGGAGACCCAGTACTTC. Its protein product is CASSSGGYEWETQYF.

The genes are TRBV11-2 and TRBJ1-2; 8 bases map to TRBD1. Germline V gene data show CDR1 as SGHAT and CDR2 as FQNNGV. Losses at the gene ends were 5 bases for V and 5 bases for J; bases not matched to a gene: 10. This CDR3 has 15 amino acids. CDR3 nucleotide sequence: TGTGCCAGCAGCACCCCGACAGGGGAGGATTATGGCTACACCTTC. This codes for CASSTPTGEDYGYTF.

This chain connects TRBV11-1 to TRBJ2-1, with 12 positions matching TRBD2. Germline CDR1 SGHAT, CDR2 FQDESV (reference sequence). The length of the CDR3 is 17 residues. The V segment lost 5 bases and the J segment 0 bases; nucleotides outside the gene matches: 5. CDR3 coding DNA: TGTGCCAGCAGCACCGAGACTAGCGGGAGCTCCTACAATGAGCAGTTCTTC. This translates into CASSTETSGSSYNEQFF.

This clone was counted once. This chain uses TRBV7-8 with TRBJ2-5, with a tentative D call TRBD2 (5 bases). The CDR3 loop spans 15 amino acids. The V end lost 3 bases, the J end lost 2 bases, and 13 bases lay between the germline ends. The germline CDR1 and CDR2 sequences are SGHVS and FQNEAQ. As DNA, the CDR3 is TGTGCCAGCAGCTTCGGGGTAGGGTGGCAAGAGACCCAGTACTTC. It translates to CASSFGVGWQETQYF. The complete variable domain, with remaining parts taken from reference TRBV7-8 and TRBJ2-5, reads GAGVSQSPRYKVAKRGQDVALRCDPISGHVSLFWYQQALGQGPEFLTYFQNEAQLDKSGLPSDRFFAERPEGSVSTLKIQRTQQEDSAVYLCASSFGVGWQETQYFGPGTRLLVL.

This clone has a single count. This chain links TRBV13 with TRBJ2-1; TRBD1 aligns across 7 bases. There are 14 residues in the CDR3. CDR1 PRHDT and CDR2 FYEKMQ come from the germline V gene (reference sequence). Losses at the gene ends were 5 bases for V and 5 bases for J; bases not matched to a gene: 6. The CDR3 region is CASSPGTDNNEQFF. In DNA, the CDR3 is TGTGCCAGCAGCCCGGGGACAGACAACAATGAGCAGTTCTTC. The full variable domain, with the rest looked up from reference TRBV13 and TRBJ2-1, is AAGVIQSPRHLIKEKRETATLKCYPIPRHDTVYWYQQGPGQDPQFLISFYEKMQSDKGSIPDRFSAQQFSDYHSELNMSSLELGDSALYFCASSPGTDNNEQFFGPGTRLTVL.

J is TRBJ1-2 and V is TRBV5-3; D is ambiguous. TRBV5-3 qualifies as an ORF whose function is uncertain. V was cut by 0 bases and J by 2 bases, with 8 bases left in between. This CDR3 contains 14 residues. The CDR3 nucleotides read TGTGCCAGAAGCTTGGGGGGAGAGAACTATGGCTACACCTTC. The encoded protein is CARSLGGENYGYTF.

This chain links TRBV27 with TRBJ2-7; no firm D call. Germline V CDR1 and CDR2: MNHEY, SMNVEV (reference sequence). There are 13 residues in the CDR3. Trimming took 0 bases from V and 2 from J, leaving 5 bases between them. The CDR3: CASSLSVPYEQYF. The CDR3 DNA reads as TGTGCCAGCAGTTTATCAGTTCCCTACGAGCAGTACTTC.

The chain employs TRBV4-1 and TRBJ1-1; D call uncertain. The germline CDR1 and CDR2 sequences are MGHRA and YSYEKL. This CDR3 comprises 15 residues. Trimming cost V 2 bases and J 2 bases, with 12 bases left between them. CDR3 sequence reads: CASSQWSGSNTEAFF. DNA of the CDR3: TGCGCCAGCAGCCAATGGTCCGGGAGCAACACTGAAGCTTTCTTT.

The chain carries TRBV9 and TRBJ2-7; D possibly corresponds to TRBD1 (5 bases). From germline, CDR1 is SGDLS and CDR2 YYNGEE. V was cut by 4 bases and J by 2 bases, with 16 bases left in between. The CDR3 has 15 residues. This CDR3 reads CASSSETDFTYEQYF. The CDR3 nucleotides are TGTGCCAGCAGCAGTGAGACAGATTTCACCTACGAGCAGTACTTC.

This chain uses TRBV7-9 with TRBJ2-1; 14 nucleotides match TRBD2. The ends lost 2 bases at V and 1 base at J; junction bases unmatched: 1. The CDR3 is 17 residues long. Germline-derived CDR1 and CDR2 are SEHNR and FQNEAQ (reference sequence). DNA for the CDR3: TGTGCCAGCAGCTTACGGACTAGCGGGAGGTCCTACAATGAGCAGTTCTTC. This sequence encodes CASSLRTSGRSYNEQFF.

This rearrangement joins TRBV7-8 to TRBJ2-5; TRBD1 matches 10 bases. This CDR3 is 15 amino acids long. Germline trimming cut 6 bases from V and 2 bases from J; bases unmatched to any gene: 6. Germline V gene lookup returns CDR1 SGHVS and CDR2 FQNEAQ. Written as DNA, the CDR3 is TGTGCCAGCAGAAGGACAGGGGGACCTCAAGAGACCCAGTACTTC. Residues: CASRRTGGPQETQYF.

The chain uses TRBV19 and TRBJ2-7; D is unclear. Between the trimmed V and J ends, which lost 3 bases and 5 bases, there was a span of 8 bases. The CDR3 loop spans 12 amino acids. Germline V gives CDR1 LNHDA, CDR2 SQIVND (reference sequence). CDR3 residues: CASSMSQNEQYF. The CDR3 DNA follows: TGTGCCAGTAGTATGTCACAGAACGAGCAGTACTTC.

The chain carries TRBV4-1 and TRBJ2-7; 9 bases map to TRBD2. V lost 0 bases and J lost 3; bases outside the gene matches: 9. CDR1 is MGHRA and CDR2 is YSYEKL in the germline V gene. The CDR3 spans 17 residues. The CDR3 loop reads CASSQDSFSLAGYEQYF. Written as DNA, the CDR3 is TGCGCCAGCAGCCAAGACTCCTTTTCACTAGCGGGCTACGAGCAGTACTTC.

V gene TRBV13 combines with J gene TRBJ2-1; 11 nucleotides line up with TRBD2. CDR3 length: 15 residues. J lost 5 bases, V lost 0 bases, and 0 bases had no gene match. Germline V gene sequence: CDR1 PRHDT, CDR2 FYEKMQ (reference sequence). This chain's CDR3 is CASSLGLAGDNEQFF. The CDR3 DNA follows: TGTGCCAGCAGCTTAGGACTAGCGGGAGACAATGAGCAGTTCTTC.

The chain employs TRBV19 and TRBJ2-1; D unclear. This CDR3 is 16 amino acids long. CDR1 LNHDA and CDR2 SQIVND come from the germline V gene (reference sequence). The V gene lost 1 base and the J gene lost 5 bases, with 15 bases spanning the gap. CDR3 loop: CASSIVVATPNNEQFF. CDR3 DNA sequence: TGTGCCAGTAGTATAGTAGTGGCGACTCCAAACAATGAGCAGTTCTTC.

The gene calls are TRBV4-1 and TRBJ1-2, with D unresolved. Germline assignment: CDR1 MGHRA and CDR2 YSYEKL. The CDR3 contains 14 residues. Trimming stripped 0 bases from V and 4 bases from J, with 9 bases between. Written as DNA, the CDR3 is TGCGCCAGCAGCCAAGAATCTACGGGCTATGGCTACACCTTC. Its protein is CASSQESTGYGYTF.

The rearrangement uses TRBV19 and TRBJ2-7; TRBD1 matches at 9 bases. Looked up from germline, CDR1 is LNHDA and CDR2 is SQIVND (reference sequence). This CDR3 is 15 amino acids long. Germline trimming cut 1 base from V and 3 bases from J; bases unmatched to any gene: 4. This CDR3 reads CASSIADRGLYEQYF. DNA for the CDR3: TGTGCCAGTAGTATAGCGGACAGGGGCCTCTACGAGCAGTACTTC.

The CDR3 bases are TGCGCCAGCAGTCTGAACTGTACGCAACAAAGTCGGGCCAACGTCCTGACTTTC. Its protein product is CASSLNCTQQSRANVLTF. This chain joins TRBV23-1 and TRBJ2-6; no clear D gene. TRBV23-1 is an open reading frame whose function is uncertain. This CDR3 spans 18 amino acids. V lost 4 bases, J lost 5 bases, and 21 bases lay in between.

The chain is built from TRBV27 and TRBJ1-2, with 7 bases matching TRBD1. J gave up 3 bases and V 4 bases, and 2 bases lay outside the gene matches. Germline CDR1 and CDR2: MNHEY and SMNVEV (reference sequence). The CDR3 is made up of 13 amino acids. The CDR3 DNA is TGTGCCAGCAGTTCACAGGGGTACTATGGCTACACCTTC. This gives the protein CASSSQGYYGYTF.

V usage is TRBV4-1 and J usage is TRBJ2-7; 7 positions agree with TRBD2. V lost 2 bases, J lost 7 bases, and 2 bases stayed unmatched. The V gene's germline CDR1 is MGHRA and CDR2 YSYEKL. CDR3 size: 12 residues. The CDR3: CASSQQGGEQYF. The CDR3 DNA follows: TGCGCCAGCAGCCAACAGGGAGGGGAGCAGTACTTC.